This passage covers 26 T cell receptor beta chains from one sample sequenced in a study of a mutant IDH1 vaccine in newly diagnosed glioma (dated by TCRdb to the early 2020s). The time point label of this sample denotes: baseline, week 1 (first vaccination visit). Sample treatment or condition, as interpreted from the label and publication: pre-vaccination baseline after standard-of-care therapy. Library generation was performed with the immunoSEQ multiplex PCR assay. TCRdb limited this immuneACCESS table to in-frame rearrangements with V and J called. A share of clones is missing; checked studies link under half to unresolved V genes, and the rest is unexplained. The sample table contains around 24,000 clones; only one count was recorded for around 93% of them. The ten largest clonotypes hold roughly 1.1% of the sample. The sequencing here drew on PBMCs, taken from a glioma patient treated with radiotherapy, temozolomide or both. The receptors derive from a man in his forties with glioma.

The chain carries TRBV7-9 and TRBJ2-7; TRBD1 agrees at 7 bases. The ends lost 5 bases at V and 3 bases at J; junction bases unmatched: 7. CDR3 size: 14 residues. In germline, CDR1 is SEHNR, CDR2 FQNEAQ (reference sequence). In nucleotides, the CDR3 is TGTGCCAGCAGCCACCGGGACAGCTACTACGAGCAGTACTTC. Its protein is CASSHRDSYYEQYF. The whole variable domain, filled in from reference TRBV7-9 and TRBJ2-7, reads DTGVSQNPRHKITKRGQNVTFRCDPISEHNRLYWYRQTLGQGPEFLTYFQNEAQLEKSRLLSDRFSAERPKGSFSTLEIQRTEQGDSAMYLCASSHRDSYYEQYFGPGTRLTVT.

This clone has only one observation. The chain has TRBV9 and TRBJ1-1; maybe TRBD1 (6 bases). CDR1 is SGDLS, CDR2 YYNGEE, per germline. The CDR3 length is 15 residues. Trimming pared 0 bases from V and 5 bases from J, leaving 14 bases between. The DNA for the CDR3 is TGTGCCAGCAGCGTAGGTAGGGACACCCGGACTGAAGCTTTCTTT. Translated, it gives CASSVGRDTRTEAFF.

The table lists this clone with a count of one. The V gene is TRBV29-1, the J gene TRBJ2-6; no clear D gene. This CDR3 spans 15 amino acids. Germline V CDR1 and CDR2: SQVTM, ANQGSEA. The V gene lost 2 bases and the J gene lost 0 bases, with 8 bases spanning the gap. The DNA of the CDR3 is TGCAGCGTTGAAAAGCCATCCTCTGGGGCCAACGTCCTGACTTTC. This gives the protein CSVEKPSSGANVLTF.

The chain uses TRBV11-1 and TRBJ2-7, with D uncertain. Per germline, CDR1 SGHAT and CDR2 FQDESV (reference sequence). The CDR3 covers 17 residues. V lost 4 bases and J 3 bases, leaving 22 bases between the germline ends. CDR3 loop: CASSSGDPVGILYEQYF. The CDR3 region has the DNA TGTGCCAGCAGCTCAGGAGACCCTGTGGGTATTCTCTACGAGCAGTACTTC.

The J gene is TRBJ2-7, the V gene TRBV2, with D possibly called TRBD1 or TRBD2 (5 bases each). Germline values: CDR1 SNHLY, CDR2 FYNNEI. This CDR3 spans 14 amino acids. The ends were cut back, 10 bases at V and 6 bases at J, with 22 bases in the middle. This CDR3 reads CATRGERSFVEQYF. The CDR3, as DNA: TGTGCCACCCGGGGCGAGCGGAGTTTCGTCGAGCAGTACTTC. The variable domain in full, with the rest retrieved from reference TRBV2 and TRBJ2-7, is EPEVTQTPSHQVTQMGQEVILRCVPISNHLYFYWYRQILGQKVEFLVSFYNNEISEKSEIFDDQFSVERPDGSNFTLKIRSTKLEDSAMYFCATRGERSFVEQYFGPGTRLTVT.

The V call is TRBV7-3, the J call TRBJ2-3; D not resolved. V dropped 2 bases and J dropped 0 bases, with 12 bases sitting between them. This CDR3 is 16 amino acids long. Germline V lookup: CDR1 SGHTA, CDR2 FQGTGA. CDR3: CASSLSGGRSTDTQYF. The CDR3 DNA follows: TGTGCCAGCAGCTTATCCGGCGGTCGTAGCACAGATACGCAGTATTTT.

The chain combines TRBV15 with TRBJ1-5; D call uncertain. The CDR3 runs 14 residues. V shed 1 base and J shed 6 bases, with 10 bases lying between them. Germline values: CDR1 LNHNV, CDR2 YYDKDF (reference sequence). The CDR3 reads CATSRVANGQPQHF. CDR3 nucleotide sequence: TGTGCCACCAGCAGAGTGGCGAACGGTCAGCCCCAGCATTTT. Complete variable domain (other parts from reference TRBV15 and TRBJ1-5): DAMVIQNPRYQVTQFGKPVTLSCSQTLNHNVMYWYQQKSSQAPKLLFHYYDKDFNNEADTPDNFQSRRPNTSFCFLDIRSPGLGDTAMYLCATSRVANGQPQHFGDGTRLSIL.

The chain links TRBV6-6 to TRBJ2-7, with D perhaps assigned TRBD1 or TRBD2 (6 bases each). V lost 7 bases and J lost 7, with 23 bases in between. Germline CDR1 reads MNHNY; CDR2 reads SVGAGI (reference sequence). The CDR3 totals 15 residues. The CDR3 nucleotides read TGTGCCAGCACCATCGACCGGGACTCCAGGGGAGAGCAGTACTTC. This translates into CASTIDRDSRGEQYF.

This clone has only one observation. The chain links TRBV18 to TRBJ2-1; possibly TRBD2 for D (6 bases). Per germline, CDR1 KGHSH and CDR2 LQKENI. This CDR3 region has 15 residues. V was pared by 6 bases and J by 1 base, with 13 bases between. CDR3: CASSPEGRSYNEQFF. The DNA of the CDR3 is TGTGCCAGCTCCCCCGAGGGGAGGTCCTACAATGAGCAGTTCTTC.

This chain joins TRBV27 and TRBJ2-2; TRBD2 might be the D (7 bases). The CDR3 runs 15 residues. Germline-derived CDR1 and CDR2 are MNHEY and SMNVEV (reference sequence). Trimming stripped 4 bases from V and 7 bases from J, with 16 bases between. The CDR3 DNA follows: TGTGCCAGCAGTTGGCTGGGGGGGCTTGGCGGGGAGCTGTTTTTT. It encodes CASSWLGGLGGELFF.

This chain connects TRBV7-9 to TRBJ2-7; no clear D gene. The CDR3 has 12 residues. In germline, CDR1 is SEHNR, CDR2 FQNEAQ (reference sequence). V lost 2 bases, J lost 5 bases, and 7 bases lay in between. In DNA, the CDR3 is TGTGCCAGCAGCTTACATCGTGACGAGCAGTACTTC. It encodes CASSLHRDEQYF.

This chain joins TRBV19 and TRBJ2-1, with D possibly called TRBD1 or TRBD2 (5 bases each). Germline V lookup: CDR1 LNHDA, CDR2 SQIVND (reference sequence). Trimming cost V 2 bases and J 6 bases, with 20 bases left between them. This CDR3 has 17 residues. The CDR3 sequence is CASSIKRDPGSGNEQFF. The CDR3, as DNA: TGTGCCAGTAGTATAAAGAGGGACCCCGGGTCGGGCAATGAGCAGTTCTTC.

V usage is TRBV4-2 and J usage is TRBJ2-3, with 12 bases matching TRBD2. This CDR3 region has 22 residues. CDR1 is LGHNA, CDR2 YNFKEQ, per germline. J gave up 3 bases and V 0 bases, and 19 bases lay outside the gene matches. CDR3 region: CASSQDRPASGGALWVTDTQYF. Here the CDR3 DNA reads TGTGCCAGCAGCCAAGATCGCCCGGCTAGCGGGGGGGCCTTATGGGTAACAGATACGCAGTATTTT.

Written as DNA, the CDR3 is TGTGCCAGCAGCTTAATGATTCAGGGGGGCGCACCCCTCCACTTT. Translating gives CASSLMIQGGAPLHF. The J gene is TRBJ1-6, the V gene TRBV7-9; 7 bases align to TRBD1. V was clipped by 2 bases and J by 11 bases; unmatched bases: 9. CDR3 length equals 15 residues. Germline V gene data show CDR1 as SEHNR and CDR2 as FQNEAQ (reference sequence).

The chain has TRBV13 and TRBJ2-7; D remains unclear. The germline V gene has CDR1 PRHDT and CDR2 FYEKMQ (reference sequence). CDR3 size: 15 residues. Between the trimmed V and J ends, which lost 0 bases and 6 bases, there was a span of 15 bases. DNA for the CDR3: TGTGCCAGCAGCTTAGGGGTGGGCTTTACCCCCGAGCAGTACTTC. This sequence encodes CASSLGVGFTPEQYF.

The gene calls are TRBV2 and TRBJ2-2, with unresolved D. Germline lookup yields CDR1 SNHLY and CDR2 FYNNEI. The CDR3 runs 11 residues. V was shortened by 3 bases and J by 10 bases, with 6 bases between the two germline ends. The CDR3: CASSDASELFF. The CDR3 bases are TGTGCCAGCAGTGATGCCTCGGAGCTGTTTTTT.

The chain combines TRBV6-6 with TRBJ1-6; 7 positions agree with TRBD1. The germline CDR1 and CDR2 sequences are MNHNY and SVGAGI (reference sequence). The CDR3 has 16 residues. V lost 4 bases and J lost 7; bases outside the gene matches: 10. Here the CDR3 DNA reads TGTGCCAGCAGTTCCCACAGGGGAAGTCGCAATTCACCCCTCCACTTT. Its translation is CASSSHRGSRNSPLHF.

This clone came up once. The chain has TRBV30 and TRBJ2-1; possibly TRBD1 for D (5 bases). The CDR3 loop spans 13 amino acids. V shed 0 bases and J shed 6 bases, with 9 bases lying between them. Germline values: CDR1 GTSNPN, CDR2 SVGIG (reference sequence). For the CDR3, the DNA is TGTGCCTGGAGTGTGGGGCGCGGCAATGAGCAGTTCTTC. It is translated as CAWSVGRGNEQFF.

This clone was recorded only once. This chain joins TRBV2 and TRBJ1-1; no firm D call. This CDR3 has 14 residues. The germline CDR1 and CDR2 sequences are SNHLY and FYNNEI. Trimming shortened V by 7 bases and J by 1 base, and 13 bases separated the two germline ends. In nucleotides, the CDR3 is TGTGCCAGCACCCAAGGACGGACGAACACTGAAGCTTTCTTT. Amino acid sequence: CASTQGRTNTEAFF.

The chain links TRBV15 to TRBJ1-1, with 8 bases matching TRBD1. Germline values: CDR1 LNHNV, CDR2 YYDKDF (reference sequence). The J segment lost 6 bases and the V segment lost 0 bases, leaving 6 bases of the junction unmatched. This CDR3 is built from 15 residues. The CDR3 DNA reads TGTGCCACCAGCAGAGAGGCCTCAGGGGGCTCTGAAGCTTTCTTT. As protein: CATSREASGGSEAFF.

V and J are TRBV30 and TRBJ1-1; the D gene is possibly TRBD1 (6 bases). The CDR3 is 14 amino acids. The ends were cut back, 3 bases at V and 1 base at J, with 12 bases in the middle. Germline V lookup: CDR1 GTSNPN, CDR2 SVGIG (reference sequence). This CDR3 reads CAWRGGTKNTEAFF. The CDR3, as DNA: TGTGCCTGGAGGGGAGGGACAAAGAACACTGAAGCTTTCTTT.

CDR3 sequence: CASRRTGRVVTQYF. In nucleotides, the CDR3 is TGTGCCAGCAGACGGACAGGGAGGGTTGTGACCCAGTACTTC. This chain links TRBV5-6 with TRBJ2-5, with D perhaps matching TRBD1 (8 bases). Germline loops: CDR1 SGHDT, CDR2 YYEEEE. The CDR3 sequence is 14 residues long. V was clipped by 5 bases and J by 7 bases, with 18 bases between them.

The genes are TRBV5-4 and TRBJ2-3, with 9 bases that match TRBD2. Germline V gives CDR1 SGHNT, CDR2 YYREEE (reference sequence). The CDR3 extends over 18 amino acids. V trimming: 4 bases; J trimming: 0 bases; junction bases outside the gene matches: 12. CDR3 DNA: TGTGCCAGCAGCCCCCGGGGTAGCGGGGGCCGTAGCACAGATACGCAGTATTTT. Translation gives CASSPRGSGGRSTDTQYF.

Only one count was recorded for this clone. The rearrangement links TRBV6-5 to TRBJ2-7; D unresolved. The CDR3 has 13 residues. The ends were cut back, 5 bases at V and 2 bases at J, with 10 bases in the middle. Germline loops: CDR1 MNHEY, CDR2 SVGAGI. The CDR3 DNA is TGTGCCAGCAGTCTCACTTTCGCCTACGAGCAGTACTTC. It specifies CASSLTFAYEQYF.

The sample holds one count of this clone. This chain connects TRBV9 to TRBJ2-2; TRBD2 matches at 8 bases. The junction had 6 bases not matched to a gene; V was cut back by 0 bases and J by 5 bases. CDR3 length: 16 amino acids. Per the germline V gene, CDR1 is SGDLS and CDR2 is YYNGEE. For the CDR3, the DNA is TGTGCCAGCAGCGTAGGATATAGCGGGGATACCGGGGAGCTGTTTTTT. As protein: CASSVGYSGDTGELFF.

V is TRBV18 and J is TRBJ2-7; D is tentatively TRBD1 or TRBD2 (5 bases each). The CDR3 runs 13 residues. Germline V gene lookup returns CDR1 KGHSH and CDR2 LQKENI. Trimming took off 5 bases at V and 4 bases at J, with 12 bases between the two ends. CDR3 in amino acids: CASSSGPGYEQYF. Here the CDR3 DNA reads TGTGCCAGCTCATCGGGACCGGGATACGAGCAGTACTTC.